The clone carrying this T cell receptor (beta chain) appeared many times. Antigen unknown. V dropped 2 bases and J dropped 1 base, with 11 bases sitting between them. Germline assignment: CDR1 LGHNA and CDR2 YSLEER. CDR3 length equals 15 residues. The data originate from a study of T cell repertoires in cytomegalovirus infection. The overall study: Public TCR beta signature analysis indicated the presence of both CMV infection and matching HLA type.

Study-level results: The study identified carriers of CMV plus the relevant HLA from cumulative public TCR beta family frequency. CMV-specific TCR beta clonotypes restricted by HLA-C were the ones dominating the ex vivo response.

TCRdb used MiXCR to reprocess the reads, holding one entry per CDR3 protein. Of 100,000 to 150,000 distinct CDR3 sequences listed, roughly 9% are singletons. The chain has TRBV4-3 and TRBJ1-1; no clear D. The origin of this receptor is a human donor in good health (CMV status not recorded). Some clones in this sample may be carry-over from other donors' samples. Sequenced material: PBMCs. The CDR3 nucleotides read TGCGCCAGCAGCCAAAAAAAGGTGGAGAACACTGAAGCTTTCTTT. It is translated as CASSQKKVENTEAFF.